The entry below gives a single T cell receptor (beta chain) sequence along with its context. Its antigen remains unidentified. The PCR made use of 60 Vbeta and 13 Jbeta primers. Profiled with immunoSEQ multiplex PCR; TCRdb holds only in-frame clones, not every one. In the table there are around 190,000 clones, 79% of which are singletons. This entry is derived from a study of cytomegalovirus exposure and HLA in healthy donors. On the study more broadly: Across more than 350 genotyped donors, about 86% landed in the Caucasian-associated ancestry cluster.

Study-wide findings and caveats: A prior analysis recorded that most TCR beta V segments were productive about 90% or about 30% of the time.

The germline gives CDR1 SGHNT, CDR2 YENEEA. V trimming: 5 bases; J trimming: 4 bases; junction bases outside the gene matches: 4. The CDR3 is 14 amino acids. The specimen was PBMCs. This clonotype was obtained from a woman aged 25-40 years in good health and CMV-seropositive. This chain uses TRBV11-3 with TRBJ2-1, with 8 bases aligning to TRBD2. CDR3 amino acids: CASSLSGGYNEQFF. The CDR3 nucleotides are TGTGCCAGCAGCCTCAGCGGGGGATACAATGAGCAGTTCTTC.